This note documents a single T cell receptor beta chain sequence. Participants came from about two dozen US areas, aged about 18 to 100 years. This specimen comes from a study of blood T cell repertoires in COVID-19. Study-wide context: COVID-19 samples collected from the United States, Italy and Spain covered acute and convalescent phases.

Under the authors' procedure: Quantification of nucleated cells was approximated via reference gene primer amplification. Profiled with immunoSEQ multiplex PCR; TCRdb holds only in-frame clones, not every one. That table supplies the V and J calls and clone size; D and trimming were determined from the DNA. This sample carries 240,000 or so clones, 80% to 90% of them seen once, and the ten largest clones take roughly 8.6%. Germline V gene sequence: CDR1 SEHNR, CDR2 FQNEAQ (reference sequence). This CDR3 comprises 13 residues. Unmatched junction bases numbered 2, after V lost 6 bases and J lost 2 bases.

Sequencing input: PBMCs or T cells enriched from blood (not recorded which). The receptor was isolated from a man in his forties who had recovered from COVID-19. This chain links TRBV7-9 with TRBJ2-3, with 7 bases fitting TRBD2. Written as DNA, the CDR3 is TGTGCCAGCAGGGGAGGGACCACAGATACGCAGTATTTT. This encodes CASRGGTTDTQYF.